The 2 T cell receptor beta chains below were found in one sample sequenced in a study of brain T cells in children with intractable seizures. Surgery cases with the highest brain T cell transcript signatures were chosen for sequencing. Produced via immunoSEQ multiplex PCR; TCRdb's table is partial and in-frame only. Here the sample spans approximately 9,000 clones, over 65% being singletons. This material consisted of resected brain tissue, taken at surgery. The receptors originated from a girl aged 2 to 9 with tuberous sclerosis and intractable seizures.

CDR3 residues: CASSLMDSLSGNTIYF. The CDR3 region has the DNA TGTGCCAGCAGCTTAATGGACAGCCTCTCTGGAAACACCATATATTTT. The chain uses TRBV7-2 and TRBJ1-3, with a tentative D call TRBD1 (6 bases). Between the trimmed V and J ends, which lost 2 bases and 0 bases, there was a span of 11 bases. Germline loops: CDR1 SGHTA, CDR2 FQGNSA. The CDR3 length is 16 residues.

V is TRBV24-1 and J is TRBJ2-5, with 7 nucleotides matching TRBD1. The CDR3 spans 15 residues. CDR1 and CDR2 from the germline V gene are KGHDR and SFDVKD. V lost 2 bases and J lost 1; bases outside the gene matches: 3. CDR3 region: CATSDSGTAQETQYF. The CDR3 DNA follows: TGTGCCACCAGTGATTCCGGGACAGCCCAAGAGACCCAGTACTTC.